These 7 T cell receptor beta chains share one sample of origin, sequenced in a study of blood T cell repertoires in COVID-19. Sequencing was performed with immunoSEQ multiplex PCR; in TCRdb, only in-frame clones are kept and a portion is missing. The sample records some 220,000 clones, approximately 85% being singletons. Sequenced material: peripheral blood. Receptors originate from a woman in her seventies with COVID-19, enrolled during active disease.

The J gene is TRBJ2-1, the V gene TRBV7-2; TRBD2 aligns across 10 bases. The V and J ends lost 7 bases and 4 bases, in that order; junction bases with no gene match: 10. Germline-derived CDR1 and CDR2 are SGHTA and FQGNSA. This CDR3 spans 16 amino acids. CDR3 in amino acids: CASTVPSGRIYNEQFF. DNA for the CDR3: TGTGCCAGCACCGTCCCTAGCGGGAGAATATACAATGAGCAGTTCTTC.

This chain uses TRBV28 with TRBJ1-5; D is undetermined. CDR3 length equals 17 residues. Germline values: CDR1 MDHEN, CDR2 SYDVKM. V dropped 6 bases and J dropped 2 bases, with 20 bases sitting between them. CDR3 nucleotide sequence: TGTGCCAGCAGCTCGAGGGTTGGGGTGGCGGGCAATCAGCCCCAGCATTTT. Its translation is CASSSRVGVAGNQPQHF. The full variable domain, its missing parts supplied by reference TRBV28 and TRBJ1-5, is DVKVTQSSRYLVKRTGEKVFLECVQDMDHENMFWYRQDPGLGLRLIYFSYDVKMKEKGDIPEGYSVSREKKERFSLILESASTNQTSMYLCASSSRVGVAGNQPQHFGDGTRLSIL.

This clone has only a few counts. This sequence joins TRBV29-1 and TRBJ2-5, with D hard to call. Trimming stripped 3 bases from V and 4 bases from J, with 15 bases between. Germline CDR1 is SQVTM and CDR2 is ANQGSEA. The CDR3 spans 14 residues. CDR3 nucleotide sequence: TGCAGCGTTGATCACCGGAGTTTATCAGAGACCCAGTACTTC. This encodes CSVDHRSLSETQYF.

V is TRBV6-1 and J is TRBJ2-7, with TRBD2 identical over 15 bases. This CDR3 has 17 residues. V was clipped by 4 bases and J by 0 bases; unmatched bases: 4. Germline V gene lookup returns CDR1 MNHNS and CDR2 SASEGT. CDR3 nucleotides: TGTGCCAGCAGTGCGGGACTAGCGGGGGGCCGCTCCTACGAGCAGTACTTC. Protein sequence: CASSAGLAGGRSYEQYF.

The V call is TRBV7-2, the J call TRBJ1-2, with no clear D. The V end was cut by 3 bases, the J end by 10 bases, with 18 bases between. The CDR3 spans 14 residues. CDR1 and CDR2 (germline): SGHTA, FQGNSA. CDR3 sequence reads: CASSLAVSASVYTF. DNA of the CDR3: TGTGCCAGCAGCTTGGCGGTTTCTGCATCAGTCTACACCTTC.

The rearrangement links TRBV24-1 to TRBJ2-3; possible D gene TRBD1, 6 bases. V gave up 9 bases and J gave up 4 bases, with 10 bases separating them. The germline CDR1 and CDR2 sequences are KGHDR and SFDVKD. There are 12 residues in the CDR3. CDR3 residues: CATAGVADTQYF. The CDR3 nucleotides are TGTGCCACCGCAGGGGTTGCAGATACGCAGTATTTT.

This chain uses TRBV19 with TRBJ1-4, with TRBD1 matching over 8 bases. The V gene's germline CDR1 is LNHDA and CDR2 SQIVND (reference sequence). There are 14 residues in the CDR3. The junction had 8 bases not matched to a gene; V was cut back by 6 bases and J by 8 bases. The CDR3 sequence is CASSADRGGEKLFF. The CDR3, as DNA: TGTGCCAGTAGCGCTGACAGGGGAGGAGAAAAACTGTTTTTT.